The clone carrying this T cell receptor (beta chain) was observed a handful of times. The data are from a study of T-cell reconstitution after alpha-beta-depleted transplantation in children. The CDR3 is made up of 14 amino acids. V was cut by 3 bases and J by 0 bases, with 11 bases left in between. CDR1 is DFQATT and CDR2 is SNEGSKA in the germline V gene (reference sequence). Unique molecular identifiers featured in how the TCRbeta library was prepared. From the PCR reads, TCRdb called clonotypes with MiXCR, one entry per CDR3 protein. Counted here are roughly 200,000 distinct CDR3 sequences, about a tenth occurring once; the ten biggest clones make up around 6%.

The clonotype comes from a human donor who donated a stem cell graft to a child with acute lymphoblastic leukemia. The chain joins TRBV20-1 to TRBJ1-1, with D perhaps TRBD1 (5 bases). The specimen was PBMCs from the stem cell graft donor, collected from the stem cell graft. Here the CDR3 reads CSASKTVLNTEAFF. DNA of the CDR3: TGCAGTGCTAGCAAGACAGTTTTGAACACTGAAGCTTTCTTT.